The next 29 T cell receptor beta chains were all read from a single sample in a study of T cells after yellow fever vaccination. TCRdb fed the 5' RACE reads into MiXCR, producing one record per CDR3 protein. The sample yields 300,000 or so distinct CDR3 sequences, approximately 10% seen once. Source: CD4+ T cells sorted from PBMCs, taken 5 days after the yellow fever booster vaccination. The receptor set was obtained from a man between 18 and 29 years old who received the YFV17D yellow fever vaccine.

This chain uses TRBV3-1 with TRBJ2-1; TRBD1 matches 7 bases. Germline lookup yields CDR1 LGHDT and CDR2 YNNKEL (reference sequence). The CDR3 has 13 residues. V was clipped by 4 bases and J by 10 bases; unmatched bases: 7. CDR3 protein: CASSLQRTGEQFF. The CDR3 nucleotides read TGTGCCAGCAGCCTACAACGGACAGGAGAGCAGTTCTTC.

This clonotype appeared a few times. The chain carries TRBV20-1 and TRBJ2-1, with no clear D. Per germline, CDR1 DFQATT and CDR2 SNEGSKA (reference sequence). The CDR3 extends over 12 amino acids. V was pared by 6 bases and J by 4 bases, with 10 bases between. CDR3 protein: CSAQSQYNEQFF. The CDR3 nucleotides are TGCAGTGCCCAATCCCAGTACAATGAGCAGTTCTTC.

This clonotype was recorded at least ten times. The rearrangement uses TRBV5-1 and TRBJ1-4; D is undetermined. Germline loops: CDR1 SGHRS, CDR2 YFSETQ. This CDR3 has 15 residues. V was pared by 4 bases and J by 4 bases, with 14 bases between. DNA of the CDR3: TGCGCCAGCAGCCCGGAGGAACACGGTAATGAAAAACTGTTTTTT. Translated, it gives CASSPEEHGNEKLFF.

This clonotype was detected only a few times. The chain carries TRBV19 and TRBJ1-5, with 7 bases lining up with TRBD1. The CDR3 has 18 residues. Germline values: CDR1 LNHDA, CDR2 SQIVND (reference sequence). Unmatched junction bases numbered 15, after V lost 5 bases and J lost 2 bases. CDR3 amino acids: CASSSDRREGGRNQPQHF. As DNA, the CDR3 is TGTGCCAGTAGTTCTGACCGGAGGGAAGGGGGCCGCAATCAGCCCCAGCATTTT.

This clonotype was observed a handful of times. A much larger clone is a single base away; this may be a read error. The J gene is TRBJ2-1, the V gene TRBV9, with D unresolved. The CDR3 runs 11 residues. Germline V gene data show CDR1 as SGDLS and CDR2 as YYNGEE. The CDR3 loop reads CASSSSNEQFF. DNA of the CDR3: TGTGCCAGCAGCTCCTCCAATGAGCAGTTCTTC.

This clonotype was detected ten times or more. The rearrangement joins TRBV6-1 to TRBJ2-7; 7 bases fit TRBD1. The CDR3 sequence is 12 residues long. J gave up 5 bases and V 8 bases, and 6 bases lay outside the gene matches. CDR1 and CDR2 (germline): MNHNS, SASEGT. CDR3 in DNA: TGTGCCAGCCTCCTACAGGGGAACGAGCAGTACTTC. Amino acid sequence: CASLLQGNEQYF.

The chain employs TRBV2 and TRBJ2-6; possibly TRBD2 for D (5 bases). Trimming cost V 4 bases and J 2 bases, with 9 bases left between them. The germline V gene has CDR1 SNHLY and CDR2 FYNNEI. This CDR3 is built from 15 residues. The CDR3 DNA reads as TGTGCCAGCAGTGTCGGGAACACTGGGGCCAACGTCCTGACTTTC. It is translated as CASSVGNTGANVLTF.

This chain joins TRBV5-5 and TRBJ1-6, with 7 bases aligning to TRBD1. The CDR3 covers 19 residues. Germline V gene lookup returns CDR1 SGHKS and CDR2 YYEKEE (reference sequence). The ends lost 4 bases at V and 0 bases at J; junction bases unmatched: 13. The CDR3 loop is CASSRSGTATSSYNSPLHF. The CDR3 DNA is TGTGCCAGCAGCCGAAGTGGGACAGCAACCAGCTCCTATAATTCACCCCTCCACTTT.

V gene TRBV20-1 combines with J gene TRBJ1-2; possibly TRBD1 for D (6 bases). The CDR3 is made up of 16 amino acids. Germline V gives CDR1 DFQATT, CDR2 SNEGSKA (reference sequence). Trimming stripped 0 bases from V and 4 bases from J, with 18 bases between. In DNA form, the CDR3 reads TGCAGTGCTAGAGATGGTTCGACAGGAGGCTCCTATGGCTACACCTTC. Translation: CSARDGSTGGSYGYTF.

This clonotype appeared a few times. The gene calls are TRBV4-3 and TRBJ2-3, with 8 nucleotides matching TRBD2. CDR1 LGHNA and CDR2 YSLEER come from the germline V gene. With V trimmed by 2 bases and J by 3 bases, 22 bases remained unmatched. This CDR3 is 21 amino acids long. The CDR3 DNA reads TGCGCCAGCAGCCAAAGGGGGTGGTTTAGCGGGGATGATCCGGATACAGATACGCAGTATTTT. Encoded protein: CASSQRGWFSGDDPDTDTQYF.

This clonotype was counted a few times. The chain couples TRBV7-2 to TRBJ1-2; TRBD1 might be the D (6 bases). Trimming pared 5 bases from V and 8 bases from J, leaving 12 bases between. The CDR3 spans 12 residues. CDR1 SGHTA and CDR2 FQGNSA come from the germline V gene. DNA of the CDR3: TGTGCCAGCAGCCTTTACAGGGTCGGCTACACCTTC. Its translation: CASSLYRVGYTF. Together with reference TRBV7-2 and TRBJ1-2, the CDR3 gives the full variable domain: GAGVSQSPSNKVTEKGKDVELRCDPISGHTALYWYRQSLGQGLEFLIYFQGNSAPDKSGLPSDRFSAERTGGSVSTLTIQRTQQEDSAVYLCASSLYRVGYTFGSGTRLTVV.

For the CDR3, the DNA is TGTGCCAGCGGGAACGCCCCCAATTCACCCCTCCACTTT. It is translated as CASGNAPNSPLHF. This chain joins TRBV12-3 or TRBV12-4 and TRBJ1-6; D is unresolved. This CDR3 comprises 13 residues. V was cut by 8 bases and J by 7 bases, with 12 bases left in between.

This clonotype was seen only a few times. The chain recombines TRBV28 with TRBJ2-3; D uncertain. The CDR3 length is 14 residues. V dropped 3 bases and J dropped 0 bases, with 7 bases sitting between them. Germline CDR1 MDHEN, CDR2 SYDVKM. The DNA for the CDR3 is TGTGCCAGCAGTTTCGAGGCTAGCACAGATACGCAGTATTTT. It specifies CASSFEASTDTQYF.

This clonotype was counted ten times or more. The CDR3: CASSQDRDTRGNTQYF. The DNA of the CDR3 is TGCGCCAGCAGCCAAGATAGGGACACTAGGGGAAATACGCAGTATTTT. The rearrangement links TRBV4-1 to TRBJ2-3, with a possible D match to TRBD1 (6 bases). This CDR3 is built from 16 residues. CDR1 MGHRA and CDR2 YSYEKL come from the germline V gene. The V and J ends lost 0 bases and 7 bases respectively, with 17 bases between them.

V usage is TRBV30 and J usage is TRBJ1-5; maybe TRBD1 (5 bases). Germline loops: CDR1 GTSNPN, CDR2 SVGIG (reference sequence). Trimming left V 4 bases short and J 6 bases short, with 16 bases between. The CDR3 extends over 14 amino acids. The CDR3 here is CAWNLGPPSQPQHF. The DNA for the CDR3 is TGTGCCTGGAACCTGGGGCCCCCCAGTCAGCCCCAGCATTTT.

The chain has TRBV20-1 and TRBJ2-3, with 13 bases identical to TRBD2. The CDR3 is 15 amino acids. Germline V CDR1 and CDR2: DFQATT, SNEGSKA (reference sequence). V trimming: 4 bases; J trimming: 5 bases; junction bases outside the gene matches: 6. The CDR3 DNA reads TGCAGTGCTAAAGGACTAGCGGGGGAAAGAGATACGCAGTATTTT. Amino acids: CSAKGLAGERDTQYF.

A few counts support this clonotype. The chain carries TRBV5-6 and TRBJ2-3; D gene ambiguous. Germline-derived CDR1 and CDR2 are SGHDT and YYEEEE. This CDR3 is 13 amino acids long. Trimming removed 5 bases from V and 0 bases from J, with 7 bases in between. The CDR3 nucleotides read TGTGCCAGCAGGGTACAAAGCACAGATACGCAGTATTTT. Translation gives CASRVQSTDTQYF.

This clonotype was observed at least ten times. V is TRBV5-6 and J is TRBJ2-3; tentative D call: TRBD2 (5 bases). The length of the CDR3 is 19 residues. The ends were cut back, 2 bases at V and 1 base at J, with 23 bases in the middle. The germline V gene has CDR1 SGHDT and CDR2 YYEEEE. In DNA form, the CDR3 reads TGTGCCAGCAGCTTAGGGAGACAATATTCCCTTGTTGGCACAGATACGCAGTATTTT. This encodes CASSLGRQYSLVGTDTQYF. The full variable domain, with the rest looked up from reference TRBV5-6 and TRBJ2-3, is DAGVTQSPTHLIKTRGQQVTLRCSPKSGHDTVSWYQQALGQGPQFIFQYYEEEERQRGNFPDRFSGHQFPNYSSELNVNALLLGDSALYLCASSLGRQYSLVGTDTQYFGPGTRLTVL.

The V gene is TRBV9, the J gene TRBJ1-1; D remains ambiguous. CDR3 length: 14 amino acids. V shed 0 bases and J shed 1 base, with 7 bases lying between them. Germline CDR1 is SGDLS and CDR2 is YYNGEE. The DNA of the CDR3 is TGTGCCAGCAGCGTAGGGGTCCAGAACACTGAAGCTTTCTTT. It specifies CASSVGVQNTEAFF.

This clonotype occurred many times. This chain joins TRBV4-1 and TRBJ2-7; weak D call: TRBD2 (6 bases). CDR1 and CDR2 from the germline V gene are MGHRA and YSYEKL. Trimming shortened V by 6 bases and J by 3 bases, and 12 bases separated the two germline ends. The length of the CDR3 is 13 residues. This CDR3 is CASSGVGGYEQYF. DNA of the CDR3: TGCGCCAGCAGTGGGGTGGGGGGCTACGAGCAGTACTTC.

The table lists this clonotype with many counts. This chain uses TRBV4-2 with TRBJ2-3; D unresolved. The V end was cut by 1 base, the J end by 6 bases, with 11 bases between. The germline V gene encodes CDR1 LGHNA and CDR2 YNFKEQ. The CDR3 spans 14 residues. In nucleotides, the CDR3 is TGTGCCAGCAGCCAAGGAGCCGATGCGGATACGCAGTATTTT. The encoded protein is CASSQGADADTQYF.

This clonotype was seen at least ten times. The chain is built from TRBV6-5 and TRBJ1-2, with a tentative D call TRBD1 (5 bases). CDR1 is MNHEY, CDR2 SVGAGI, per germline. The length of the CDR3 is 13 residues. Trimming shortened V by 6 bases and J by 4 bases, and 12 bases separated the two germline ends. The DNA for the CDR3 is TGTGCCAGCAGACACCCCGGGACCTATGGCTACACCTTC. This translates into CASRHPGTYGYTF.

This clonotype was seen only a few times. The rearrangement uses TRBV20-1 and TRBJ1-4, with 7 bases matching TRBD1. Germline V gene sequence: CDR1 DFQATT, CDR2 SNEGSKA (reference sequence). The V gene end was trimmed by 0 bases and the J gene end by 7 bases; junction bases not matched to a gene: 14. CDR3 size: 17 residues. CDR3 bases: TGCAGTGCTAGAGATCCCGCAGACAGGGAGGGGGGTGAAAAACTGTTTTTT. Translation gives CSARDPADREGGEKLFF.

This clonotype was counted a few times. V and J are TRBV24-1 and TRBJ2-1, with D possibly matching TRBD2 (7 bases). This CDR3 region has 12 residues. Germline CDR1 is KGHDR and CDR2 is SFDVKD. V was pared by 12 bases and J by 9 bases, with 17 bases between. CDR3 sequence: CALGGDTSEQFF. The CDR3 DNA follows: TGTGCCCTAGGGGGGGACACCAGTGAGCAGTTCTTC.

This clonotype was seen just once. The genes are TRBV5-1 and TRBJ2-2, with D maybe TRBD1 (5 bases). The CDR3 runs 15 residues. V was clipped by 0 bases and J by 1 base, with 7 bases between them. Germline loops: CDR1 SGHRS, CDR2 YFSETQ. The CDR3 here is CASSLEGLNTGELFF. Written as DNA, the CDR3 is TGCGCCAGCAGCTTGGAGGGGTTGAACACCGGGGAGCTGTTTTTT.

The J gene is TRBJ1-3, the V gene TRBV14; D call uncertain. CDR1 and CDR2 (germline): SGHDN, FVKESK. Trimming stripped 0 bases from V and 1 base from J, with 7 bases between. The CDR3 sequence is 15 residues long. The CDR3 region is CASSQERQSGNTIYF. The CDR3 region has the DNA TGTGCCAGCAGCCAAGAACGCCAGTCTGGAAACACCATATATTTT.

The chain employs TRBV20-1 and TRBJ2-1; the D gene is possibly TRBD2 (6 bases). CDR3 length equals 13 residues. Germline-derived CDR1 and CDR2 are DFQATT and SNEGSKA (reference sequence). This chain's CDR3 is CSQMEGPNNEQFF. DNA for the CDR3: TGCAGCCAGATGGAGGGACCCAACAATGAGCAGTTCTTC.

This clonotype has a count of ten or more. J is TRBJ2-1 and V is TRBV5-4, with D unresolved. The V gene's germline CDR1 is SGHNT and CDR2 YYREEE (reference sequence). This CDR3 region has 13 residues. Trimming shortened V by 5 bases and J by 7 bases, and 13 bases separated the two germline ends. CDR3 sequence: CASRGPGPNEQFF. The CDR3 bases are TGTGCCAGCAGGGGCCCGGGCCCTAATGAGCAGTTCTTC.

The V gene is TRBV18, the J gene TRBJ2-7; 7 bases align to TRBD1. Germline lookup yields CDR1 KGHSH and CDR2 LQKENI. Trimming took 4 bases from V and 3 from J; bases not matched to a gene: 24. The CDR3 loop spans 20 amino acids. CDR3 loop: CASSLQPMTGTEKESYEQYF. DNA of the CDR3: TGTGCCAGCTCACTACAACCCATGACCGGGACAGAGAAGGAGAGCTACGAGCAGTACTTC.